This T cell receptor beta chain was recovered during a study of identical twins. Regarding the study as a whole: The analysis was cross-sectional rather than longitudinal within donors. Among out-of-frame alpha sequences shared by twins, low generation probability occurred in excess.

This clonotype was seen at least ten times. What it binds is unknown. MiXCR, applied by TCRdb to the 5' RACE reads, yields one record per CDR3 protein. In the table there are about 890,000 distinct CDR3 sequences, approximately 13% of which are singletons. V shed 2 bases, J shed 2 bases, and the junction held 11 bases outside the gene matches. Germline V CDR1 and CDR2: MNHEY, SVGAGI. The CDR3 runs to 18 residues. The same sample was also studied in work on yellow fever vaccine responses in identical twins.

The sample was PBMCs. The chain uses TRBV6-5 and TRBJ2-3; 9 nucleotides align to TRBD1. The TCR sequence derives from a woman aged 18 to 35 in good health. CDR3: CASSYRTGARKDTDTQYF. In DNA, the CDR3 is TGTGCCAGCAGTTACCGGACAGGGGCAAGAAAAGACACAGATACGCAGTATTTT.